This T cell receptor (beta chain) was sequenced for a study of cytomegalovirus exposure and HLA in healthy donors. In the PCR, 60 Vbeta and 13 Jbeta primers were used. Some clones are missing from TCRdb's copy, which holds only in-frame ones; the method was immunoSEQ multiplex PCR. This sample contains about 84,000 clones. The CDR3 has 13 amino acids. Germline CDR1 reads SGHDT; CDR2 reads YYEEEE. The germline V and J ends were trimmed by 6 bases and 7 bases, with 16 bases remaining between them. The chain carries TRBV5-6 and TRBJ1-2; tentative D call: TRBD1 (5 bases). What was sequenced was PBMCs. The receptor's source is a man between 50 and 59 years old in good health and CMV-seronegative. CDR3 DNA: TGTGCCAGCAAATGGGGGGGTATGAGTGGCTACACCTTC. Residues: CASKWGGMSGYTF.